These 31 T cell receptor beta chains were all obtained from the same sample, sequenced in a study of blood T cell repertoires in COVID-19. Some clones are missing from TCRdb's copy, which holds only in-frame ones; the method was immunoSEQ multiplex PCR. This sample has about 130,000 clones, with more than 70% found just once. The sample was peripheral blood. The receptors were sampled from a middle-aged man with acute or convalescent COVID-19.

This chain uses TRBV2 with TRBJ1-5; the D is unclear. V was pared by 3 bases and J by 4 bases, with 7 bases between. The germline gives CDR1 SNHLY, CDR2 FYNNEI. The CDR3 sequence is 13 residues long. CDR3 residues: CASSEEGNQPQHF. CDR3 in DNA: TGTGCCAGCAGTGAGGAGGGAAATCAGCCCCAGCATTTT.

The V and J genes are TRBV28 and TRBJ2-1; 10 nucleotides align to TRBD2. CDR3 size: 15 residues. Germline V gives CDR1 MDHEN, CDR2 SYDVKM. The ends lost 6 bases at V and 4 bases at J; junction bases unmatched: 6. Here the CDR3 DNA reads TGTGCCAGCAGCTCAGCGGGAGGGATATACAATGAGCAGTTCTTC. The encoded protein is CASSSAGGIYNEQFF.

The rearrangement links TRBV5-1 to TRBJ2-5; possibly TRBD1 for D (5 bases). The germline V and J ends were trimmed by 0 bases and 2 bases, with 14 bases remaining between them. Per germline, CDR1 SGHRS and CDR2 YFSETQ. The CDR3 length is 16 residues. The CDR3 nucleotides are TGCGCCAGCAGCTTGGAGAACAGGATGAATCAAGAGACCCAGTACTTC. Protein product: CASSLENRMNQETQYF. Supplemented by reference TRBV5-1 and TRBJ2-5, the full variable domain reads KAGVTQTPRYLIKTRGQQVTLSCSPISGHRSVSWYQQTPGQGLQFLFEYFSETQRNKGNFPGRFSGRQFSNSRSEMNVSTLELGDSALYLCASSLENRMNQETQYFGPGTRLLVL.

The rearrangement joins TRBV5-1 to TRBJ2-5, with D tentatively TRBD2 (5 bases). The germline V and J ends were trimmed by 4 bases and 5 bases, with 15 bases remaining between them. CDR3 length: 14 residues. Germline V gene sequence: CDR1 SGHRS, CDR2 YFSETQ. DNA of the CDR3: TGCGCCAGCAGCCCAGGACTGCTTTGGGAGACCCAGTACTTC. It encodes CASSPGLLWETQYF.

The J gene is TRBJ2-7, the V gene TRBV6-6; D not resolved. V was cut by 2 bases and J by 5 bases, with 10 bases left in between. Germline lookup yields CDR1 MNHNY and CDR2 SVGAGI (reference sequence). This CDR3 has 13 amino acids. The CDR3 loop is CASSYVVDNEQYF. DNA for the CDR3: TGTGCCAGCAGTTACGTAGTTGATAACGAGCAGTACTTC.

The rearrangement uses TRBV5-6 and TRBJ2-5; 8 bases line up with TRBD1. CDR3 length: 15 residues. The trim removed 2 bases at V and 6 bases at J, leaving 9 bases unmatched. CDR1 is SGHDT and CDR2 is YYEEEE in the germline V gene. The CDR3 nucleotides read TGTGCCAGCAGCTTAGGACAGGGCTCTATGAAGACCCAGTACTTC. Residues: CASSLGQGSMKTQYF.

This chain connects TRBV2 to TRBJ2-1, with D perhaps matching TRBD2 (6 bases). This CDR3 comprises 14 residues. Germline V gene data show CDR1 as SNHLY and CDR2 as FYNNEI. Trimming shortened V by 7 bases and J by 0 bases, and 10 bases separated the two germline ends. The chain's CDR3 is CASNRETSYNEQFF. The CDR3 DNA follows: TGTGCCAGCAACCGGGAGACCTCCTACAATGAGCAGTTCTTC.

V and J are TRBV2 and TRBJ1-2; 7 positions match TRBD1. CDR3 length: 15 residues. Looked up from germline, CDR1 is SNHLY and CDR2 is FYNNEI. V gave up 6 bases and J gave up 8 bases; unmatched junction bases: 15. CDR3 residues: CASRQTMTGREGYTF. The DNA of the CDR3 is TGTGCCAGCAGACAAACTATGACAGGGCGTGAGGGCTACACCTTC. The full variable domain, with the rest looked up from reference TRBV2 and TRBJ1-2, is EPEVTQTPSHQVTQMGQEVILRCVPISNHLYFYWYRQILGQKVEFLVSFYNNEISEKSEIFDDQFSVERPDGSNFTLKIRSTKLEDSAMYFCASRQTMTGREGYTFGSGTRLTVV.

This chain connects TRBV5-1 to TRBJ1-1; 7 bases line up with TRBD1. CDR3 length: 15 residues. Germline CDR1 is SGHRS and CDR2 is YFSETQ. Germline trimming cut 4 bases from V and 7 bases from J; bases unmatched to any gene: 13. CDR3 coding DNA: TGCGCCAGCAGCAGGGGGACAGCCATGCCTTTTGAAGCTTTCTTT. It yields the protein CASSRGTAMPFEAFF.

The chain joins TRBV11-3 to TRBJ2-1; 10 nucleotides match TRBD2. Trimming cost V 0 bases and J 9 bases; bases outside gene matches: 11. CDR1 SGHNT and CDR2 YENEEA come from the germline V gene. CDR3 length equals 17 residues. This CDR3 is CASSLDGIAGGPGEQFF. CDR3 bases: TGTGCCAGCAGCTTAGATGGGATAGCGGGAGGACCGGGTGAGCAGTTCTTC.

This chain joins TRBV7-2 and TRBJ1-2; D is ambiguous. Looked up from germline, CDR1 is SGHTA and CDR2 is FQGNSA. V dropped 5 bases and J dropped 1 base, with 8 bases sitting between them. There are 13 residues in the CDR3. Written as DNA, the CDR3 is TGTGCCAGCAGCCCGGAGCTTAACTATGGCTACACCTTC. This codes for CASSPELNYGYTF.

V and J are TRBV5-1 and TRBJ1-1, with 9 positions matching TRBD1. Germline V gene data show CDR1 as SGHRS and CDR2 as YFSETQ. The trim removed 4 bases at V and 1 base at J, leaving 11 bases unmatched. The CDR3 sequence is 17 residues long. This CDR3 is CASSRTIQGAGNTEAFF. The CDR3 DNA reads TGCGCCAGCAGCCGAACCATACAGGGGGCGGGGAACACTGAAGCTTTCTTT. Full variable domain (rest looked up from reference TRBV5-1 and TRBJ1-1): KAGVTQTPRYLIKTRGQQVTLSCSPISGHRSVSWYQQTPGQGLQFLFEYFSETQRNKGNFPGRFSGRQFSNSRSEMNVSTLELGDSALYLCASSRTIQGAGNTEAFFGQGTRLTVV.

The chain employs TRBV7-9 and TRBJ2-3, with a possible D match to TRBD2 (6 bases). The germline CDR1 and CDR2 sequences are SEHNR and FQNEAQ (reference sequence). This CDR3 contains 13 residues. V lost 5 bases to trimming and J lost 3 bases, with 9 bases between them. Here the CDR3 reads CASSPLATDTQYF. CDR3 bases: TGTGCCAGCAGCCCACTAGCAACAGATACGCAGTATTTT.

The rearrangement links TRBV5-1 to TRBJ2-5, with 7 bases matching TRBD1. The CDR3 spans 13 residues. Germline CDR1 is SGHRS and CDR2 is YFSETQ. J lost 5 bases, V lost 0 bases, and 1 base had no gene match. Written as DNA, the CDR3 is TGCGCCAGCAGCTTGGCACAGGGGGAGACCCAGTACTTC. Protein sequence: CASSLAQGETQYF.

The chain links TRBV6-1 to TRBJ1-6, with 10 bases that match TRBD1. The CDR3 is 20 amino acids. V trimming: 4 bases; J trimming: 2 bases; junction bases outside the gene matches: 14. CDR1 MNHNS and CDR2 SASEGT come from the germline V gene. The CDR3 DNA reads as TGTGCCAGCAGTGGACGGACAGGGGGTGCTCCGAACCCCTATAATTCACCCCTCCACTTT. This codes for CASSGRTGGAPNPYNSPLHF.

The CDR3 loop is CASSSLQGTDTQYF. In nucleotides, the CDR3 is TGTGCCAGCAGTTCCCTACAGGGCACAGATACGCAGTATTTT. J is TRBJ2-3 and V is TRBV6-2 or TRBV6-3; D might be TRBD1 (5 bases). CDR3 length: 14 amino acids. Trimming took 4 bases from V and 1 from J, leaving 9 bases between them. Per the germline V gene, CDR1 is MNHEY and CDR2 is SVGEGT.

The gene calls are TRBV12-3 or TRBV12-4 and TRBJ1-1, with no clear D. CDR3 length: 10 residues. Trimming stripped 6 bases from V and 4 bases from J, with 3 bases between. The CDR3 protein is CASSLTEAFF. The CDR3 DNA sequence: TGTGCCAGCAGCCTCACTGAAGCTTTCTTT.

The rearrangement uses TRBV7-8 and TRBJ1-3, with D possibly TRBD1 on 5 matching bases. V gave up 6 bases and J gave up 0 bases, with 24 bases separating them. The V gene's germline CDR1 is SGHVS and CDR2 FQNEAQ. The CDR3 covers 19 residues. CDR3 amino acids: CASRRTRRGGTNSGNTIYF. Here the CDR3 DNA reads TGTGCCAGCAGACGAACCCGGCGGGGGGGTACCAACTCTGGAAACACCATATATTTT.

CDR3 nucleotide sequence: TGTGCCAGCAGCTCAACCTACGAGCAGTACTTC. This codes for CASSSTYEQYF. The chain has TRBV7-2 and TRBJ2-7; D is undetermined. V lost 4 bases and J 2 bases, leaving 3 bases between the germline ends. There are 11 residues in the CDR3. CDR1 and CDR2 (germline): SGHTA, FQGNSA. The full variable domain, its missing parts supplied by reference TRBV7-2 and TRBJ2-7, is GAGVSQSPSNKVTEKGKDVELRCDPISGHTALYWYRQSLGQGLEFLIYFQGNSAPDKSGLPSDRFSAERTGGSVSTLTIQRTQQEDSAVYLCASSSTYEQYFGPGTRLTVT.

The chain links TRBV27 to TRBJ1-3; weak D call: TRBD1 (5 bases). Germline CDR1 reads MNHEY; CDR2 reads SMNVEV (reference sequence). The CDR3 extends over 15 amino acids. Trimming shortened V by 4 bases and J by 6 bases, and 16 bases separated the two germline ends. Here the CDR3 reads CASSSGVGPENTIYF. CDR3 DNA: TGTGCCAGCAGTTCGGGGGTCGGTCCAGAAAACACCATATATTTT.

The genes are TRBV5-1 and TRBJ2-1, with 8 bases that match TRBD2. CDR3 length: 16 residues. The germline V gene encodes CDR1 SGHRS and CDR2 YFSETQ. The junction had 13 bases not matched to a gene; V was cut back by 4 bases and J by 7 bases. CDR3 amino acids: CASSVEGTRGMNEQFF. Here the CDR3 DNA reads TGCGCCAGCAGCGTAGAAGGGACTAGAGGAATGAATGAGCAGTTCTTC.

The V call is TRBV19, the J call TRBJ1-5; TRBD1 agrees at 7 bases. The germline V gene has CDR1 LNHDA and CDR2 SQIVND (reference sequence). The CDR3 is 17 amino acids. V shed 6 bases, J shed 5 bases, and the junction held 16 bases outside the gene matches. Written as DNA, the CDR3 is TGTGCCAGTAGGACCATGAACAGGGGCGCGCGGGATCAGCCCCAGCATTTT. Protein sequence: CASRTMNRGARDQPQHF.

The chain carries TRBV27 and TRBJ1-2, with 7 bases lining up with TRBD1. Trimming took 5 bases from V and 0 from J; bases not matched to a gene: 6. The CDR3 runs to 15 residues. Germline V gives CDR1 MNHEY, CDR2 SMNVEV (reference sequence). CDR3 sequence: CASSRTGAPNYGYTF. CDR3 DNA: TGTGCCAGCAGTCGGACAGGCGCCCCTAACTATGGCTACACCTTC.

The CDR3 nucleotides read TGTGCCAGCTCACCACCGACAGATGTTGGGTGGACTGAAGCTTTCTTT. Its protein is CASSPPTDVGWTEAFF. The J gene is TRBJ1-1, the V gene TRBV18; possibly TRBD1 for D (5 bases). The CDR3 contains 16 residues. Germline V gene lookup returns CDR1 KGHSH and CDR2 LQKENI. V was trimmed by 0 bases and J by 5 bases, leaving 16 bases between them.

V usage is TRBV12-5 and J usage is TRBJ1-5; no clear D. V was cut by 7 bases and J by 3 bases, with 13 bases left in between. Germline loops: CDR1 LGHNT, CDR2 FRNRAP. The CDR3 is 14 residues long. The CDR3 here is CASASLSYNQPQHF. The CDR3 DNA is TGTGCTAGTGCCTCCTTGTCCTACAATCAGCCCCAGCATTTT.

CDR3: CASSVDKEGASEKLFF. The CDR3 region has the DNA TGTGCCAGCAGCGTAGATAAAGAGGGGGCGAGTGAAAAACTGTTTTTT. V and J are TRBV9 and TRBJ1-4; TRBD1 agrees at 7 bases. The junction had 9 bases not matched to a gene; V was cut back by 0 bases and J by 7 bases. Germline CDR1 is SGDLS and CDR2 is YYNGEE. The CDR3 contains 16 residues.

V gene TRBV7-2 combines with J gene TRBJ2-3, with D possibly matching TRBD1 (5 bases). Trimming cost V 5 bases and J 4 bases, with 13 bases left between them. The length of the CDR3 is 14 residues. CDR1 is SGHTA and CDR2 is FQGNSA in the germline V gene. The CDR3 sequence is CASSVRVAADTQYF. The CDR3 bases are TGTGCCAGCAGCGTCAGGGTAGCCGCAGATACGCAGTATTTT.

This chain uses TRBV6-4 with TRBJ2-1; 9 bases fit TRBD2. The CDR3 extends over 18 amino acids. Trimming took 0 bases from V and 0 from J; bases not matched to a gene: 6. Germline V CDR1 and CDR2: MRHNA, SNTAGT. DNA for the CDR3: TGTGCCAGCAGTGACTCGTGGCTAGCGGGGAGCTCCTACAATGAGCAGTTCTTC. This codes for CASSDSWLAGSSYNEQFF.

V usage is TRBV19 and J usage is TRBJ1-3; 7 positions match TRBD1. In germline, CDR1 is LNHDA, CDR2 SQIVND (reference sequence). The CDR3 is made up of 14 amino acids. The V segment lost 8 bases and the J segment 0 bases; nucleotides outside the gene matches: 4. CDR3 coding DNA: TGTGCCAGTCTAGACAGGGACTCTGGAAACACCATATATTTT. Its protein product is CASLDRDSGNTIYF. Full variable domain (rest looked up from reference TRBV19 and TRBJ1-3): DGGITQSPKYLFRKEGQNVTLSCEQNLNHDAMYWYRQDPGQGLRLIYYSQIVNDFQKGDIAEGYSVSREKKESFPLTVTSAQKNPTAFYLCASLDRDSGNTIYFGEGSWLTVV.

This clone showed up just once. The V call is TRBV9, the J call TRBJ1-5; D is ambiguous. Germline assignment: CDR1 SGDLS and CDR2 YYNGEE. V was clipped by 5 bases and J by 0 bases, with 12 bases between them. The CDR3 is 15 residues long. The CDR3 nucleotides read TGTGCCAGCAGTTTCTCGGGGAATAGCAATCAGCCCCAGCATTTT. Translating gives CASSFSGNSNQPQHF. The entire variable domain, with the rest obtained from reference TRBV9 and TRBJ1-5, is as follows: DSGVTQTPKHLITATGQRVTLRCSPRSGDLSVYWYQQSLDQGLQFLIQYYNGEERAKGNILERFSAQQFPDLHSELNLSSLELGDSALYFCASSFSGNSNQPQHFGDGTRLSIL.

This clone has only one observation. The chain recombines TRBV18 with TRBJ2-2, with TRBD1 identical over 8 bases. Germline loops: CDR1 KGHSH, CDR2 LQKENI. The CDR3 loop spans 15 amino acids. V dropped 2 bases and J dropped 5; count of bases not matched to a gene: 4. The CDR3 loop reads CASSPDRGGTGELFF. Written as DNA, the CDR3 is TGTGCCAGCTCACCAGACAGGGGCGGGACCGGGGAGCTGTTTTTT. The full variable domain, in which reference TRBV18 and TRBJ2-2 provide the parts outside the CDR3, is NAGVMQNPRHLVRRRGQEARLRCSPMKGHSHVYWYRQLPEEGLKFMVYLQKENIIDESGMPKERFSAEFPKEGPSILRIQQVVRGDSAAYFCASSPDRGGTGELFFGEGSRLTVL.